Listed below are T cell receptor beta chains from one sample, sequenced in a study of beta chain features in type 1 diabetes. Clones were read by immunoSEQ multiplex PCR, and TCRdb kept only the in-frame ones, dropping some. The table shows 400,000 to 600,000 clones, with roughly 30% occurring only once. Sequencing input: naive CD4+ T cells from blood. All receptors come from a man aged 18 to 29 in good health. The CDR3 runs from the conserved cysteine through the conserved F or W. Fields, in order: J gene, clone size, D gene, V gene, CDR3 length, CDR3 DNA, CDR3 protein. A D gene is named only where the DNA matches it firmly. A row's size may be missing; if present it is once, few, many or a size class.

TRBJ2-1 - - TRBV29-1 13 TGCAGCGTTGCGGACGGTATATACAATGAGCAGTTCTTC CSVADGIYNEQFF
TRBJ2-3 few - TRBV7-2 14 TGTGCCAGCAGCTTACAGCGGCCCACAGATACGCAGTATTTT CASSLQRPTDTQYF
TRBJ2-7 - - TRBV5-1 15 TGCGCCAGCAGCCCCTCCTTAGGTGGCTCCTACGAGCAGTACTTC CASSPSLGGSYEQYF
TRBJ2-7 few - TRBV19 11 TGTGCCAGTATCGACTCCTACGAGCAGTACTTC CASIDSYEQYF
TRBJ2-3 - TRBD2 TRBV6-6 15 TGTGCCAGCAGTTCTAAACTAGCGGGAGCAGATACGCAGTATTTT CASSSKLAGADTQYF
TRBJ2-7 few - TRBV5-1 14 TGCGCCAGCAGTGAGTTGACAGGCTCCTACGAGCAGTACTTC CASSELTGSYEQYF
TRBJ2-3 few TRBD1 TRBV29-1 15 TGCAGCGTGGAACCGAGGACAGGGCACACAGATACGCAGTATTTT CSVEPRTGHTDTQYF
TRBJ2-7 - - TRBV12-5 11 TGTGCTAGTGGTTTGGGCAGGGGCGACGTCTTC CASGLGRGDVF
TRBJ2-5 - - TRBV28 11 TGTGCCAGCAGTTTCCAAGAGACCCAGTACTTC CASSFQETQYF
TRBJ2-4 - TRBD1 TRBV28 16 TGTGCCAGCAGTTGGTGGACAGGGTCCGCAGTGAACATTCAGTACTTC CASSWWTGSAVNIQYF
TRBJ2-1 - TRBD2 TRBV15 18 TGTGCCACCAGCAGAGAAACTAGCGGGAGGCTCTCCTACAATGAGCAGTTCTTC CATSRETSGRLSYNEQFF
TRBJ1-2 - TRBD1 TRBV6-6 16 TGTGCCAGCCTACACAGGGGGGAAGGACTTGGCTATGGCTACACCTTC CASLHRGEGLGYGYTF
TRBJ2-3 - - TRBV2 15 TGTGCCAGCAGTGAAAGGGCCTTACCTGCAGATACGCAGTATTTT CASSERALPADTQYF
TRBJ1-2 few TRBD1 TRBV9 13 TGTGCCAGCACCGGACAGGCTAACTATGGCTACACCTTC CASTGQANYGYTF
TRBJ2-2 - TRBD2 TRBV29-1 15 TGCAGCGTTGAAGATTTGTCGCTAGCGGGCCGGGAGCTGTTTTTT CSVEDLSLAGRELFF
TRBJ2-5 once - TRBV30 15 TGTGCCTGGACCGCGGAGCGAGGTGTCGGAGAGACCCAGTACTTC CAWTAERGVGETQYF
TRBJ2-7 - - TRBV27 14 TGTGCCAGCAGTTCACAGCTCCCGGGCTACGAGCAGTACTTC CASSSQLPGYEQYF
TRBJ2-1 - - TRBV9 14 TGTGCCAGCAGCCTTGGGGGGAGGTACAATGAGCAGTTCTTC CASSLGGRYNEQFF
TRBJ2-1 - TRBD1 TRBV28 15 TGTGCCAGCAGTTTAATGGGACAGGGAGGCGATGAGCAGTTCTTC CASSLMGQGGDEQFF
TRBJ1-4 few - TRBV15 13 TGTGCCACCAGCAGAGCACTGGGTGAAAAACTGTTTTTT CATSRALGEKLFF
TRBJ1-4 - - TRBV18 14 TGTGCCAGCTCACCACCGTCAGGGAATGAAAAACTGTTTTTT CASSPPSGNEKLFF
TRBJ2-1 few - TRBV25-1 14 TGTGCCAGCAGTGAGATCAGGGGCGCGAATGAGCAGTTCTTC CASSEIRGANEQFF
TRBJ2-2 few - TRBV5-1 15 TGCGCCAGCAAACAAGACACATCGAACACCGGGGAGCTGTTTTTT CASKQDTSNTGELFF
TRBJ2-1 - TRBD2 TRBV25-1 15 TGTGCCAGCAGTGGGACTAGCGGGAGATTCAATGAGCAGTTCTTC CASSGTSGRFNEQFF
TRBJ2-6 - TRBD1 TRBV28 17 TGTGCCAGCAGTGGACAGGGGGCGAGGTCTGGGGCCAACGTCCTGACTTTC CASSGQGARSGANVLTF
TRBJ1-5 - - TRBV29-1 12 TGCAGCGTTGGGGAGAGCAATCAGCCCCAGCATTTT CSVGESNQPQHF
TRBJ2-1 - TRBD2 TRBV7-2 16 TGTGCCAGCAGCTCCCCTAGCGGGAGGGCAGTAAATGAGCAGTTCTTC CASSSPSGRAVNEQFF
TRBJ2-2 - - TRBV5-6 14 TGTGCCAGCAGCCCCACCCCGGGGACCGGGGAGCTGTTTTTT CASSPTPGTGELFF
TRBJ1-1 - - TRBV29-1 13 TGCAGCGTTTACCACGGAGGGGGCACTGAAGCTTTCTTT CSVYHGGGTEAFF
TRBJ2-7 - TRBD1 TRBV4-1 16 TGCGCCAGCAGCCGCCTCCCGACAGGGGGATTCGGCGAGCAGTACTTC CASSRLPTGGFGEQYF
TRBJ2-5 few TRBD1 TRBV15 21 TGTGCCACCAGCAGGCCCACCGGGCTAGCCAGGGGGCATCGTGAACAAGAGACCCAGTACTTC CATSRPTGLARGHREQETQYF
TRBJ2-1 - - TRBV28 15 TGTGCCAGCAGCCTTCGACCTAGCTCCTACAATGAGCAGTTCTTC CASSLRPSSYNEQFF